Below are 30 T cell receptor beta chains sequenced from a single sample in a study of blood T cell repertoires in COVID-19. Profiling relied on immunoSEQ multiplex PCR, and the TCRdb table lists in-frame clones only, not all of them. The top ten clones hold roughly 2% of a sample with 150,000 to 200,000 clones, over 85% of them seen once. Specimen: peripheral blood. The source of these receptors is a woman aged 55-69 years with COVID-19, enrolled during active disease.

The V call is TRBV5-6, the J call TRBJ1-5, with a weak D call TRBD1 (6 bases). The CDR3 is made up of 14 amino acids. CDR1 SGHDT and CDR2 YYEEEE come from the germline V gene. V was clipped by 2 bases and J by 3 bases, with 9 bases between them. The chain's CDR3 is CASSFRDTNQPQHF. CDR3 nucleotide sequence: TGTGCCAGCAGCTTCCGGGACACCAATCAGCCCCAGCATTTT.

The rearrangement uses TRBV6-5 and TRBJ1-2; tentative D call: TRBD1 (5 bases). The CDR3 consists of 14 residues. CDR1 and CDR2 from the germline V gene are MNHEY and SVGAGI. Trimming stripped 11 bases from V and 1 base from J, with 17 bases between. The CDR3 here is CAVGAGILNYGYTF. In nucleotides, the CDR3 is TGTGCCGTTGGGGCAGGGATACTTAACTATGGCTACACCTTC.

This chain connects TRBV5-4 to TRBJ2-7; D is perhaps TRBD2 (6 bases). Trimming removed 0 bases at V and 4 bases at J, with 8 bases between. The CDR3 sequence is 13 residues long. CDR1 and CDR2 from the germline V gene are SGHNT and YYREEE (reference sequence). CDR3 in amino acids: CASSLVGGYEQYF. The CDR3 bases are TGTGCCAGCAGCTTGGTGGGGGGTTACGAGCAGTACTTC. The full variable domain, in which reference TRBV5-4 and TRBJ2-7 provide the parts outside the CDR3, is ETGVTQSPTHLIKTRGQQVTLRCSSQSGHNTVSWYQQALGQGPQFIFQYYREEENGRGNFPPRFSGLQFPNYSSELNVNALELDDSALYLCASSLVGGYEQYFGPGTRLTVT.

This chain connects TRBV19 to TRBJ1-2; tentative D call: TRBD1 (6 bases). Germline CDR1 reads LNHDA; CDR2 reads SQIVND (reference sequence). The CDR3 runs to 17 residues. V was shortened by 7 bases and J by 1 base, with 22 bases between the two germline ends. In nucleotides, the CDR3 is TGTGCCAGTAAAGAATTGTGGGGGGGCGACTATAACTATGGCTACACCTTC. Protein product: CASKELWGGDYNYGYTF.

This rearrangement joins TRBV7-9 to TRBJ1-1; D gene uncertain. Deletions cut 2 bases from V and 1 base from J, with 14 bases between. CDR1 and CDR2 (germline): SEHNR, FQNEAQ (reference sequence). This CDR3 has 16 amino acids. The CDR3 protein is CASSLYGARENTEAFF. CDR3 in DNA: TGTGCCAGCAGCTTATACGGAGCTAGAGAGAACACTGAAGCTTTCTTT.

This chain uses TRBV7-2 with TRBJ1-6; the D is unclear. The CDR3 is made up of 19 amino acids. V was cut by 7 bases and J by 6 bases, with 28 bases left in between. CDR1 and CDR2 (germline): SGHTA, FQGNSA. Written as DNA, the CDR3 is TGTGCCAGCACCCTCTTCCCGATTCCGGGAGCGAGTCTTAATTCACCCCTCCACTTT. Its translation is CASTLFPIPGASLNSPLHF.

Of note for this clone: At one of its ends the junction is not consistent with the germline gene, which may arise from a read error. The chain carries TRBV11-3 and TRBJ2-5; D remains unclear. The CDR3 totals 13 residues. CDR1 SGHNT and CDR2 YENEEA come from the germline V gene. The CDR3 sequence is CASSSRLAETQYF. The CDR3 DNA reads TGTGCCAGCAGCTCACGGTTGGCGGAGACTCAGTACTTC.

The chain combines TRBV5-6 with TRBJ2-2, with 7 bases fitting TRBD1. CDR3 size: 16 residues. V trimming: 2 bases; J trimming: 4 bases; junction bases outside the gene matches: 8. Germline V gene sequence: CDR1 SGHDT, CDR2 YYEEEE. The CDR3 is CASSLGMTGITGELFF. CDR3 bases: TGTGCCAGCAGCTTAGGTATGACAGGGATCACCGGGGAGCTGTTTTTT.

The chain uses TRBV5-1 and TRBJ1-4; 8 bases map to TRBD1. Germline assignment: CDR1 SGHRS and CDR2 YFSETQ. CDR3 length equals 14 residues. V shed 4 bases and J 7 bases; nucleotides not matched to a gene: 6. CDR3 sequence (DNA): TGCGCCAGCAGCCTAGACAGGGGAAGTGAAAAACTGTTTTTT. Its translation: CASSLDRGSEKLFF. Based on the CDR3 plus reference TRBV5-1 and TRBJ1-4, the full variable domain is KAGVTQTPRYLIKTRGQQVTLSCSPISGHRSVSWYQQTPGQGLQFLFEYFSETQRNKGNFPGRFSGRQFSNSRSEMNVSTLELGDSALYLCASSLDRGSEKLFFGSGTQLSVL.

The chain employs TRBV5-1 and TRBJ2-3, with TRBD1 matching over 9 bases. J lost 3 bases, V lost 4 bases, and 6 bases had no gene match. The length of the CDR3 is 15 residues. CDR1 is SGHRS and CDR2 is YFSETQ in the germline V gene. In nucleotides, the CDR3 is TGCGCCAGCAGCCCCGGACAGGGGAGGACAGATACGCAGTATTTT. Translating it yields CASSPGQGRTDTQYF.

This chain links TRBV19 with TRBJ1-5; tentatively, D is TRBD1 (6 bases). The length of the CDR3 is 13 residues. Trimming stripped 7 bases from V and 7 bases from J, with 14 bases between. The germline CDR1 and CDR2 sequences are LNHDA and SQIVND (reference sequence). This CDR3 reads CASMGGGRQPQHF. DNA of the CDR3: TGTGCCAGTATGGGAGGGGGGAGACAGCCCCAGCATTTT.

The genes are TRBV6-1 and TRBJ1-3, with no clear D. CDR1 is MNHNS, CDR2 SASEGT, per germline. Trimming removed 3 bases from V and 8 bases from J, with 8 bases in between. The CDR3 extends over 12 amino acids. The CDR3 loop is CASSDIGYTIYF. The CDR3 DNA reads as TGTGCCAGCAGTGATATCGGGTACACCATATATTTT.

The gene calls are TRBV29-1 and TRBJ1-4, with 10 bases identical to TRBD1. The trim removed 0 bases at V and 5 bases at J, leaving 9 bases unmatched. The V gene's germline CDR1 is SQVTM and CDR2 ANQGSEA. The CDR3 is made up of 17 amino acids. The CDR3 sequence is CSVEDLRTGGSNEKLFF. CDR3 nucleotides: TGCAGCGTTGAAGATTTAAGGACAGGGGGTTCAAATGAAAAACTGTTTTTT.

The gene calls are TRBV6-2 or TRBV6-3 and TRBJ1-6, with 12 bases fitting TRBD1. Per germline, CDR1 MNHEY and CDR2 SVGEGT. The ends lost 2 bases at V and 0 bases at J; junction bases unmatched: 8. The CDR3 length is 20 residues. The CDR3 sequence: CASSYGTGGQVDSYNSPLHF. In nucleotides, the CDR3 is TGTGCCAGCAGTTACGGGACAGGGGGCCAAGTGGACTCCTATAATTCACCCCTCCACTTT.

This clone was seen a single time. This chain joins TRBV19 and TRBJ1-6; D perhaps matches TRBD1 (6 bases). Germline CDR1 and CDR2: LNHDA and SQIVND (reference sequence). CDR3 length equals 16 residues. V gave up 5 bases and J gave up 0 bases, with 11 bases separating them. The CDR3 spells CASSQQGSSYNSPLHF. CDR3 coding DNA: TGTGCCAGTAGTCAGCAGGGGAGCTCCTATAATTCACCCCTCCACTTT.

The chain carries TRBV7-6 and TRBJ2-5; TRBD1 aligns across 7 bases. Germline V gene data show CDR1 as SGHVS and CDR2 as FNYEAQ. J lost 0 bases, V lost 2 bases, and 9 bases had no gene match. The CDR3 runs to 17 residues. The CDR3 reads CASSLFRDSMYQETQYF. The CDR3 DNA reads TGTGCCAGCAGCTTATTTCGGGACAGCATGTACCAAGAGACCCAGTACTTC.

This chain uses TRBV9 with TRBJ1-2; 10 nucleotides line up with TRBD1. The CDR3 is 13 amino acids. Germline V gene sequence: CDR1 SGDLS, CDR2 YYNGEE. With V trimmed by 0 bases and J by 13 bases, 6 bases remained unmatched. The CDR3 coding sequence is TGTGCCAGCAGCGTAGTAGGGACAGGGGAGGGCACCTTC. Protein sequence: CASSVVGTGEGTF.

The gene calls are TRBV30 and TRBJ1-2; 7 positions agree with TRBD1. Germline V CDR1 and CDR2: GTSNPN, SVGIG (reference sequence). The V segment lost 6 bases and the J segment 1 base; nucleotides outside the gene matches: 5. The length of the CDR3 is 13 residues. The CDR3 DNA follows: TGTGCCTGCCTCCGGGACAGTAACTATGGCTACACCTTC. This gives the protein CACLRDSNYGYTF.

The V and J genes are TRBV11-3 and TRBJ1-6; perhaps TRBD1 as D (5 bases). The V end was cut by 3 bases, the J end by 8 bases, with 11 bases between. The CDR3 spans 14 residues. The V gene's germline CDR1 is SGHNT and CDR2 YENEEA. CDR3 region: CASSLGLADSPLHF. The CDR3 nucleotides read TGTGCCAGCAGCTTGGGACTCGCGGATTCACCCCTCCACTTT. Combining the CDR3 with reference TRBV11-3 and TRBJ1-6 gives the whole variable domain EAGVVQSPRYKIIEKKQPVAFWCNPISGHNTLYWYLQNLGQGPELLIRYENEEAVDDSQLPKDRFSAERLKGVDSTLKIQPAELGDSAVYLCASSLGLADSPLHFGNGTRLTVT.

The gene calls are TRBV3-1 (or the pseudogene TRBV3-2) and TRBJ1-1, with 10 bases lining up with TRBD1. This CDR3 region has 16 residues. Germline values: CDR1 LGHDT, CDR2 YNNKEL (reference sequence). The V segment lost 4 bases and the J segment 5 bases; nucleotides outside the gene matches: 10. CDR3: CASSLRTGGGGTEAFF. The DNA for the CDR3 is TGTGCCAGCAGCCTAAGGACAGGGGGAGGCGGAACTGAAGCTTTCTTT.

With regard to this clone: At one end, the junction sequence differs from germline, possibly due to a read error. V usage is TRBV27 and J usage is TRBJ2-1; D remains unclear. Germline CDR1 MNHEY, CDR2 SMNVEV (reference sequence). The CDR3 length is 13 residues. CDR3 sequence (DNA): TGTGCCAGCAAAAAGCGCTCCTACAATGGGCAGTTCTTC. Protein product: CASKKRSYNGQFF.

The chain employs TRBV12-3 or TRBV12-4 and TRBJ2-2; TRBD2 agrees at 11 bases. V trimming: 4 bases; J trimming: 11 bases; junction bases outside the gene matches: 3. The CDR3 length is 13 residues. Here the CDR3 reads CASSSLAGGELFF. DNA for the CDR3: TGTGCCAGCAGTTCGCTAGCGGGGGGAGAGCTGTTTTTT.

The chain uses TRBV19 and TRBJ1-5; D ambiguous. The germline V gene encodes CDR1 LNHDA and CDR2 SQIVND (reference sequence). This CDR3 comprises 14 residues. The V and J ends lost 7 bases and 0 bases respectively, with 10 bases between them. CDR3 residues: CASTIEGSNQPQHF. Written as DNA, the CDR3 is TGTGCCAGTACCATCGAGGGTAGCAATCAGCCCCAGCATTTT.

The chain links TRBV28 to TRBJ2-2; 9 nucleotides align to TRBD1. Germline V gene lookup returns CDR1 MDHEN and CDR2 SYDVKM. The CDR3 is 16 residues long. Germline trimming cut 6 bases from V and 1 base from J; bases unmatched to any gene: 6. Here the CDR3 DNA reads TGTGCCAGCAGAGGCGGACAGGGGTTGAACACCGGGGAGCTGTTTTTT. Its translation is CASRGGQGLNTGELFF.

The gene calls are TRBV6-5 and TRBJ1-5, with unresolved D. The CDR3 loop spans 12 amino acids. V was clipped by 7 bases and J by 12 bases, with 16 bases between them. Germline CDR1 is MNHEY and CDR2 is SVGAGI. In DNA, the CDR3 is TGTGCCAGCACGGAGACTCGAGGTTACCAGCATTTT. Residues: CASTETRGYQHF.

This sequence joins TRBV5-4 and TRBJ1-5, with no clear D. CDR3 length equals 15 residues. Germline V gene lookup returns CDR1 SGHNT and CDR2 YYREEE (reference sequence). Trimming stripped 0 bases from V and 3 bases from J, with 10 bases between. CDR3: CASSLAPDSNQPQHF. The CDR3 DNA is TGTGCCAGCAGCTTGGCCCCGGACTCCAATCAGCCCCAGCATTTT.

This clone was recorded only once. This chain joins TRBV5-6 and TRBJ1-2, with 8 positions matching TRBD1. This CDR3 contains 11 residues. The germline CDR1 and CDR2 sequences are SGHDT and YYEEEE. V lost 3 bases to trimming and J lost 8 bases; unmatched junction nucleotides: 0. The CDR3 coding sequence is TGTGCCAGCAGCTGGGACAGGGGCTACACCTTC. Its protein is CASSWDRGYTF.

This sequence joins TRBV20-1 and TRBJ1-1, with D uncertain. V was cut by 3 bases and J by 1 base, with 9 bases left in between. This CDR3 has 13 residues. Germline-derived CDR1 and CDR2 are DFQATT and SNEGSKA (reference sequence). For the CDR3, the DNA is TGCAGTGCTAGTGGCGGTTCGAACACTGAAGCTTTCTTT. Translation: CSASGGSNTEAFF.

This clone was recorded a few times. The V gene is TRBV5-1, the J gene TRBJ2-7; D may be TRBD1 (6 bases). CDR1 SGHRS and CDR2 YFSETQ come from the germline V gene. Trimming pared 5 bases from V and 0 bases from J, leaving 15 bases between. The CDR3 runs 15 residues. The CDR3 region has the DNA TGCGCCAGCAGACCCGGGACAAGTCTCTCCTACGAGCAGTACTTC. It is translated as CASRPGTSLSYEQYF.

The rearrangement uses TRBV6-4 and TRBJ2-3, with D possibly matching TRBD2 (5 bases). Germline V gene data show CDR1 as MRHNA and CDR2 as SNTAGT. Deletions cut 6 bases from V and 6 bases from J, with 10 bases between. The CDR3 consists of 12 residues. The CDR3: CASSPGGDTQYF. The CDR3 coding sequence is TGTGCCAGCAGCCCCGGCGGGGATACGCAGTATTTT.